This TCR beta chain was observed in a study of OX40 agonist ivuxolimab in advanced cancers. For context, the study as a whole: Ivuxolimab was an agonistic, fully human IgG2 monoclonal antibody directed against OX40 (CD134), a costimulatory receptor. Intravenous ivuxolimab was administered to patients every 2 weeks at six dose levels: 0.01, 0.1, 0.3, 1.5, 3 and 10 mg/kg. Of the roughly 52 dose-escalation patients, hepatocellular carcinoma was present in roughly 19, melanoma in approximately 15, renal cell carcinoma in 9 and head and neck cancer in 9. In the dose-escalation cohort, over 65% of patients were male, and the mean age was approximately 55 years, with a range of roughly 20 to 80. Patients were allowed to have had prior anti-PD-1, anti-PD-L1 or anti-CTLA-4 therapy, and around two fifths of the dose-escalation patients had been treated with checkpoint inhibitors. Partial responses occurred in three dose-escalation patients: two with cutaneous melanoma and one with hepatocellular carcinoma. Peripheral TCRbeta sequencing was intended to test whether TCR sequence diversity was altered and clonal T-cell expansion was caused by ivuxolimab. The monotherapy dose-escalation portion (N of about 50 patients) of the phase I ivuxolimab trial is reported in the paper. The paper as a whole reports these results and caveats: Low levels of normalized T-cell clonal expansion were also seen in some patients who did not respond. Which antigens the clonally expanded peripheral T cells were specific for was not determined. At doses of 0.1 to 3.0 mg/kg, clonal expansion of both CD4+ and CD8+ T cells in blood was seen between baseline and week 6. In partial responders in the 0.1-3.0 mg/kg groups, normalized peripheral clonal expansion was found to be among the lowest, especially among CD8+ T cells. After ivuxolimab, more expanded clones were found on average in CD8+ T cells than in CD4+ T cells.

In this sample, this clone turned up a few times. Its antigen remains undetermined. No much larger clone exists at a distance of one base, and base qualities are not known. To sequence the TCRbeta CDR3 region, genomic DNA was isolated from the sorted cells. TCRbeta CDR3 regions were sequenced using the immunoSEQ Assay. TCRdb limited this immuneACCESS table to in-frame rearrangements with V and J called. A share of clones is missing; checked studies link under half to unresolved V genes, and the rest is unexplained. The sample has roughly 25,000 clones on record, around 81% of them singletons. The ten largest clonotypes hold roughly 32% of the sample. Patients with autoimmune disease history or receiving systemic immunosuppression were excluded from the trial. In every dose cohort, peripheral blood was drawn for TCR sequencing at baseline, cycle 4 day 1, and cycle 7 day 1. Samples were obtained from an open-label, multicenter, first-in-human phase I dose-escalation trial of ivuxolimab. Adults with locally advanced or metastatic melanoma, renal cell, hepatocellular, or head and neck squamous cell carcinoma were enrolled in the trial. Before TCR sequencing, CD4+ T cells and CD8+ T cells were sorted from peripheral blood as separate populations.

The CDR3 covers 18 residues, taking in both the cysteine and the phenylalanine. Just CDR3 DNA is preserved here, 54 bases in frame from base 1. Ends trimmed: V by 2 bases, J by 4 bases; bases unmatched to a gene: 12. In the germline V gene (reference sequence), CDR1 corresponds to SEHNR and CDR2 to FQNEAQ. The material sequenced was CD4+ or CD8+ T cells sorted from blood, taken in a trial of the OX40 agonist ivuxolimab. This sequence was found in an adult with an advanced solid tumor such as melanoma, head and neck, liver or kidney cancer. Recombination connected TRBV7-9 to TRBJ2-7; a stretch of 12 junction bases matches TRBD2. The CDR3: CASSLWPRTSGIGYEQYF. The nucleotides are TGTGCCAGCAGCTTATGGCCCAGGACTAGCGGGATAGGGTACGAGCAGTACTTC.